This T cell receptor (beta chain) was captured in a study of OX40 agonist ivuxolimab in advanced cancers. Study-wide background: Patients with prior anti-PD-1, anti-PD-L1 or anti-CTLA-4 therapy were eligible; 40% had some.

Germline lookup yields CDR1 MGHRA and CDR2 YSYEKL. This CDR3 is 11 amino acids long. V lost 1 base to trimming and J lost 6 bases, with 1 base between them. Produced via immunoSEQ multiplex PCR; TCRdb's table is partial and in-frame only. The table lists some 51,000 clones, approximately 83% of them singletons. This specimen was CD4+ or CD8+ T cells sorted from blood, taken in a trial of the OX40 agonist ivuxolimab. The rearrangement uses TRBV4-1 and TRBJ2-1; no definite D call. This sequence originates from an adult with an advanced solid tumor such as melanoma, head and neck, liver or kidney cancer. CDR3 amino acids: CASSQVNEQFF. Written as DNA, the CDR3 is TGCGCCAGCAGCCAAGTCAATGAGCAGTTCTTC.